These T cell receptor beta chains were read from a single sample in a study of OX40 agonist ivuxolimab in advanced cancers. TCRdb's table, derived via immunoSEQ multiplex PCR, lists solely in-frame clones and lacks some. The repertoire holds tens of thousands of clones, with about 85% as singletons. The source was CD4+ or CD8+ T cells sorted from blood, collected in a trial of the OX40 agonist ivuxolimab. These receptors were collected from an adult with an advanced solid tumor such as melanoma, head and neck, liver or kidney cancer. Each CDR3 is given with its conserved first and last residue. D genes are given only for firm matches. A row's size may be missing; if present it is once, few, many or a size class.

cdr3_aa: CASSPSGTSVNGQFF
cdr3_nt: TGTGCCAGCAGCCCATCCGGGACTAGCGTAAATGGGCAGTTCTTC
clone_size: NA
d_call: TRBD2
j_call: TRBJ2-1
v_call: TRBV7-6

cdr3_aa: CASSTGQRSGANVLTF
cdr3_nt: TGTGCCAGCAGCACAGGACAGCGCTCTGGGGCCAACGTCCTGACTTTC
clone_size: NA
d_call: NA
j_call: TRBJ2-6
v_call: TRBV9

cdr3_aa: CASSSGTFSTDTQYF
cdr3_nt: TGTGCCAGCAGTTCCGGGACTTTCAGCACAGATACGCAGTATTTT
clone_size: NA
d_call: NA
j_call: TRBJ2-3
v_call: TRBV7-8

cdr3_aa: CASSERWVTSYNSPLHF
cdr3_nt: TGTGCCAGCAGCGAACGGTGGGTTACCTCCTATAATTCACCCCTCCACTTT
clone_size: NA
d_call: NA
j_call: TRBJ1-6
v_call: TRBV9

cdr3_aa: CASSFIAAETQYF
cdr3_nt: TGTGCCAGCAGCTTCATAGCCGCCGAGACCCAGTACTTC
clone_size: NA
d_call: NA
j_call: TRBJ2-5
v_call: TRBV11-2

cdr3_aa: CASSPRSGTGSEQYF
cdr3_nt: TGTGCCAGCAGCCCGAGGAGTGGGACAGGGAGCGAGCAGTACTTC
clone_size: NA
d_call: TRBD1
j_call: TRBJ2-7
v_call: TRBV7-9

cdr3_aa: CASSVDPGTSNEQFF
cdr3_nt: TGTGCCAGCAGCGTGGACCCCGGGACTAGCAATGAGCAGTTCTTC
clone_size: NA
d_call: TRBD2
j_call: TRBJ2-1
v_call: TRBV9

cdr3_aa: CASSPGGTFYEQYF
cdr3_nt: TGTGCCAGCAGCCCCGGAGGGACGTTCTACGAGCAGTACTTC
clone_size: NA
d_call: NA
j_call: TRBJ2-7
v_call: TRBV9

cdr3_aa: CASSQAQTTYEQYF
cdr3_nt: TGCGCCAGCAGCCAAGCGCAGACCACCTACGAGCAGTACTTC
clone_size: NA
d_call: NA
j_call: TRBJ2-7
v_call: TRBV4-1

cdr3_aa: CASSSGTAEEQFF
cdr3_nt: TGTGCCAGCAGCAGTGGGACGGCAGAGGAGCAGTTCTTC
clone_size: NA
d_call: NA
j_call: TRBJ2-1
v_call: TRBV7-9

cdr3_aa: CASSFVPDRAETQYF
cdr3_nt: TGTGCCAGCAGCTTCGTCCCGGACAGGGCAGAGACCCAGTACTTC
clone_size: NA
d_call: TRBD1
j_call: TRBJ2-5
v_call: TRBV7-9

cdr3_aa: CASSQVTSANYGYTF
cdr3_nt: TGCGCCAGCAGCCAAGTCACCAGTGCTAACTATGGCTACACCTTC
clone_size: NA
d_call: NA
j_call: TRBJ1-2
v_call: TRBV4-3

cdr3_aa: CASSDQPQHF
cdr3_nt: TGTGCCAGCAGTGACCAGCCCCAGCATTTT
clone_size: NA
d_call: NA
j_call: TRBJ1-5
v_call: TRBV6-1

cdr3_aa: CASSPGWGTEAFF
cdr3_nt: TGTGCCAGCAGCCCCGGTTGGGGCACTGAAGCTTTCTTT
clone_size: NA
d_call: NA
j_call: TRBJ1-1
v_call: TRBV5-6

cdr3_aa: CASSLEGRGAYEQYF
cdr3_nt: TGTGCCAGCAGTTTAGAGGGGAGGGGAGCCTACGAGCAGTACTTC
clone_size: NA
d_call: TRBD2
j_call: TRBJ2-7
v_call: TRBV27

cdr3_aa: CASSPHDSSGNTIYF
cdr3_nt: TGTGCCAGCAGCCCCCACGACAGCTCTGGAAACACCATATATTTT
clone_size: NA
d_call: NA
j_call: TRBJ1-3
v_call: TRBV7-3

cdr3_aa: CASSPTDTNNEQFF
cdr3_nt: TGTGCCAGCAGCCCGACGGACACAAACAATGAGCAGTTCTTC
clone_size: NA
d_call: NA
j_call: TRBJ2-1
v_call: TRBV11-3

cdr3_aa: CASSQLANEQFF
cdr3_nt: TGTGCCAGCAGCCAACTCGCCAATGAGCAGTTCTTC
clone_size: NA
d_call: NA
j_call: TRBJ2-1
v_call: TRBV9

cdr3_aa: CASSHPSSYNEQFF
cdr3_nt: TGTGCCAGCAGCCACCCGAGCTCCTACAATGAGCAGTTCTTC
clone_size: once
d_call: NA
j_call: TRBJ2-1
v_call: TRBV14

cdr3_aa: CASRKTDTQYF
cdr3_nt: TGTGCCAGCAGAAAGACAGATACGCAGTATTTT
clone_size: few
d_call: NA
j_call: TRBJ2-3
v_call: TRBV27

cdr3_aa: CATSRDRGEDTQYF
cdr3_nt: TGTGCCACCAGCAGAGATAGGGGTGAAGATACGCAGTATTTT
clone_size: NA
d_call: NA
j_call: TRBJ2-3
v_call: TRBV15

cdr3_aa: CAWDRENTGELFF
cdr3_nt: TGTGCTTGGGACAGGGAGAACACCGGGGAGCTGTTTTTT
clone_size: NA
d_call: TRBD1
j_call: TRBJ2-2
v_call: TRBV30

cdr3_aa: CASSRGSRDNEQFF
cdr3_nt: TGCGCCAGCAGCCGGGGGAGCAGAGACAATGAGCAGTTCTTC
clone_size: NA
d_call: NA
j_call: TRBJ2-1
v_call: TRBV4-3